This T cell receptor beta chain was observed in a study of blood T cell repertoires in COVID-19. Overall study context: Acute and convalescent COVID-19 samples came from the United States, Italy and Spain. T cells, B-cell-depleted T cells, or PBMCs supplied cDNA or gDNA.

Authors' methods: Estimates of nucleated cell counts were drawn from the amplification of reference gene primers. The repertoire was sequenced with immunoSEQ multiplex PCR; TCRdb's copy has only in-frame clones and lacks some. V and J calls and clone size are given by that table; D and trimming were obtained from the DNA. The repertoire holds about 190,000 clones, with about four fifths as singletons. V dropped 9 bases and J dropped 7; count of bases not matched to a gene: 4. Germline V gene lookup returns CDR1 SNHLY and CDR2 FYNNEI. The CDR3 is 13 amino acids. The chain has TRBV2 and TRBJ1-6, with 9 bases lining up with TRBD1. Sequencing was carried out using peripheral blood. This clonotype was sampled from a woman aged 70-85 years with active or convalescent COVID-19. CDR3 amino acids: CASGTGYNSPLHF. CDR3 DNA: TGTGCCAGTGGGACAGGGTACAATTCACCCCTCCACTTT.